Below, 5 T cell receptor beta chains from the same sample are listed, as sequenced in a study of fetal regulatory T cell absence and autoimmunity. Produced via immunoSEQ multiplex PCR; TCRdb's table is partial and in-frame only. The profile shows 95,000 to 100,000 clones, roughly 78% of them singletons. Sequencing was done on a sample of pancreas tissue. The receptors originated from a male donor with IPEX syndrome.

The CDR3 DNA reads as TGTGCCAGCAGCCCCGGAAGCTGGGGTTCACCCCTCCACTTT. Encoded protein: CASSPGSWGSPLHF. The rearrangement joins TRBV13 to TRBJ1-6; no firm D call. Between the trimmed V and J ends, which lost 5 bases and 9 bases, there was a span of 14 bases. CDR1 and CDR2 from the germline V gene are PRHDT and FYEKMQ (reference sequence). This CDR3 comprises 14 residues.

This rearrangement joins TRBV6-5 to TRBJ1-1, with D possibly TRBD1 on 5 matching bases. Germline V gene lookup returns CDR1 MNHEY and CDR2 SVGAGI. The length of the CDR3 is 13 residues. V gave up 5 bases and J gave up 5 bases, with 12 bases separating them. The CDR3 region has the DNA TGTGCCAGCAGTCGGGGCACGGGAACTGAAGCTTTCTTT. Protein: CASSRGTGTEAFF.

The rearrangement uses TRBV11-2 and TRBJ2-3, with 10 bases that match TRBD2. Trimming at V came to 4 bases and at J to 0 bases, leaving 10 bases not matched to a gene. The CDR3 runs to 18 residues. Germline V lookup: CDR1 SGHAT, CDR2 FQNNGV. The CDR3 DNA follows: TGTGCCAGCAGCTCTCATCCGGGGACTAGCGTTAGCACAGATACGCAGTATTTT. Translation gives CASSSHPGTSVSTDTQYF.

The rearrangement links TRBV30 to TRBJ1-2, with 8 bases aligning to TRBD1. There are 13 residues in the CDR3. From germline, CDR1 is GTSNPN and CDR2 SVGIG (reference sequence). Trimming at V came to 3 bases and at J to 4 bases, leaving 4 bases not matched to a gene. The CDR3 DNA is TGTGCCTGGAGACAGGGGGAAGGCTATGGCTACACCTTC. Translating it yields CAWRQGEGYGYTF.

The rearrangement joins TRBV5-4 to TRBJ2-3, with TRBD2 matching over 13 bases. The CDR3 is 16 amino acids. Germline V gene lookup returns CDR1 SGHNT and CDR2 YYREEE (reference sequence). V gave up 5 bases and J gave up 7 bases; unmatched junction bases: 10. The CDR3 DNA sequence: TGTGCCAGCAGGGCCGGGACTAGCGGGATTTCGAATACGCAGTATTTT. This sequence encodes CASRAGTSGISNTQYF.